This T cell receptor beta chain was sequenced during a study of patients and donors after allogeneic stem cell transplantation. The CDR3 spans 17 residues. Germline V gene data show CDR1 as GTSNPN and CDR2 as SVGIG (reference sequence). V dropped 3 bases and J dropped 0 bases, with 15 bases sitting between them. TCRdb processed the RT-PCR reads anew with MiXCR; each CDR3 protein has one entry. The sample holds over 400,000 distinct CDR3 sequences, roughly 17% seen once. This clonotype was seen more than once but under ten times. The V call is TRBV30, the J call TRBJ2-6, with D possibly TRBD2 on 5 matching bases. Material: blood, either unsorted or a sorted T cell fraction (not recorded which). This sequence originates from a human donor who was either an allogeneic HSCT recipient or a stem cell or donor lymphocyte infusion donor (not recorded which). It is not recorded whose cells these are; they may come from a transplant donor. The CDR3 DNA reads TGTGCCTGGAGCGCCCTGGGAGTTAGCTCTGGGGCCAACGTCCTGACTTTC. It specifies CAWSALGVSSGANVLTF.